The 31 T cell receptor beta chains in this list originate from one sample, sequenced in a study of T cell repertoires in cytomegalovirus infection. Their recognized antigens are unknown. MiXCR, applied by TCRdb to the reads, yields one record per CDR3 protein. Here the sample spans 200,000 to 250,000 distinct CDR3 sequences, less than 50% being singletons. This specimen was CD8+ T cells from cultured PBMCs, taken from culture after CMV antigen stimulation. The origin of the receptors is a human donor in good health (CMV status not recorded). Some clones in this sample may be carry-over from other donors' samples.

This chain uses TRBV12-3 or TRBV12-4 with TRBJ2-5; 7 nucleotides agree with TRBD1. Losses at the gene ends were 5 bases for V and 1 base for J; bases not matched to a gene: 4. The CDR3 runs to 14 residues. DNA for the CDR3: TGTGCCAGCAGTATCCGGGACAGCCAAGAGACCCAGTACTTC. Translating it yields CASSIRDSQETQYF.

In this sample, this clonotype turned up many times. The chain employs TRBV2 and TRBJ2-1; 9 bases line up with TRBD1. The CDR3 has 16 residues. The V segment lost 4 bases and the J segment 7 bases; nucleotides outside the gene matches: 11. CDR1 SNHLY and CDR2 FYNNEI come from the germline V gene. CDR3 sequence reads: CASSGGRDRAGNEQFF. In DNA form, the CDR3 reads TGTGCCAGCAGTGGCGGCCGGGACAGGGCGGGGAATGAGCAGTTCTTC.

In the case of this clonotype: A much larger clonotype is one base distant, so this may be a read error. This chain links TRBV27 with TRBJ1-2; maybe TRBD1 (6 bases). CDR3 length equals 14 residues. Germline CDR1 reads MNHEY; CDR2 reads SMNVEV (reference sequence). V was trimmed by 2 bases and J by 2 bases, leaving 9 bases between them. The CDR3 here is CASSLLGANYGYTF. CDR3 DNA sequence: TGTGCCAGCAGTTTACTGGGGGCCAACTATGGCTACACCTTC.

The rearrangement links TRBV10-3 to TRBJ2-6; 12 bases are shared with TRBD2. This CDR3 is 18 amino acids long. Trimming took 6 bases from V and 2 from J; bases not matched to a gene: 8. CDR1 is ENHRY and CDR2 is SYGVKD in the germline V gene. The CDR3 loop reads CAIRVTSGSFAGANVLTF. The CDR3 bases are TGTGCCATCAGGGTGACTAGCGGGAGTTTCGCTGGGGCCAACGTCCTGACTTTC.

This clonotype was found many times. The V gene is TRBV7-2, the J gene TRBJ2-5; no definite D call. Germline loops: CDR1 SGHTA, CDR2 FQGNSA. V lost 2 bases, J lost 2 bases, and 18 bases lay in between. CDR3 size: 17 residues. CDR3 nucleotide sequence: TGTGCCAGCAGCTTAAAAATAAGGACCTCATATCAAGAGACCCAGTACTTC. It codes for CASSLKIRTSYQETQYF.

This rearrangement joins TRBV7-9 to TRBJ1-1, with no clear D. Germline V gene sequence: CDR1 SEHNR, CDR2 FQNEAQ (reference sequence). This CDR3 comprises 9 residues. The CDR3 DNA sequence: TGTGGTGTGAACACTGAAGCTTTCTTT. It specifies CGVNTEAFF.

The genes are TRBV7-9 and TRBJ1-1; 7 bases align to TRBD1. The CDR3 is 14 residues long. The germline V gene encodes CDR1 SEHNR and CDR2 FQNEAQ (reference sequence). J gave up 4 bases and V 4 bases, and 6 bases lay outside the gene matches. The CDR3 loop is CASSWTTGSTEAFF. DNA for the CDR3: TGTGCCAGCAGCTGGACGACAGGGTCCACTGAAGCTTTCTTT. The full variable domain, rest sourced from reference TRBV7-9 and TRBJ1-1, is DTGVSQNPRHKITKRGQNVTFRCDPISEHNRLYWYRQTLGQGPEFLTYFQNEAQLEKSRLLSDRFSAERPKGSFSTLEIQRTEQGDSAMYLCASSWTTGSTEAFFGQGTRLTVV.

In its sample, this clonotype was seen many times. V gene TRBV6-1 combines with J gene TRBJ1-2; the match to TRBD1 covers 8 bases. Germline loops: CDR1 MNHNS, CDR2 SASEGT. The V and J ends lost 6 bases and 5 bases, in that order; junction bases with no gene match: 5. The CDR3 runs 13 residues. The CDR3 loop reads CASRPTGEYGYTF. The CDR3 DNA reads as TGTGCCAGCAGGCCGACAGGGGAATATGGCTACACCTTC.

In its sample, this clonotype was seen many times. The chain has TRBV7-8 and TRBJ2-1; 8 nucleotides align to TRBD2. Germline V lookup: CDR1 SGHVS, CDR2 FQNEAQ. V lost 3 bases, J lost 3 bases, and 13 bases stayed unmatched. The CDR3 spans 18 residues. The CDR3 spells CASSFSLPGGELYNEQFF. The CDR3 DNA sequence: TGTGCCAGCAGCTTCAGTTTACCCGGGGGGGAACTCTACAATGAGCAGTTCTTC.

CDR3 bases: TGTGCCAGCGGGGGGATCCGAGAGACCCAGTACTTC. Its translation: CASGGIRETQYF. The chain carries TRBV12-3 or TRBV12-4 and TRBJ2-5, with D maybe TRBD2 (6 bases). CDR3 length: 12 amino acids. The V and J ends lost 8 bases and 4 bases respectively, with 11 bases between them.

The rearrangement joins TRBV6-6 to TRBJ2-5; D ambiguous. Between the trimmed V and J ends, which lost 6 bases and 1 base, there was a span of 24 bases. This CDR3 is 18 amino acids long. Germline values: CDR1 MNHNY, CDR2 SVGAGI (reference sequence). CDR3 residues: CASSYGQRPSSIQETQYF. Written as DNA, the CDR3 is TGTGCCAGCAGCTATGGCCAGAGGCCCTCGAGTATCCAAGAGACCCAGTACTTC.

The rearrangement joins TRBV7-3 to TRBJ2-7; TRBD2 aligns across 8 bases. Germline loops: CDR1 SGHTA, CDR2 FQGTGA. The CDR3 runs 15 residues. The V gene end was trimmed by 4 bases and the J gene end by 2 bases; junction bases not matched to a gene: 7. CDR3 amino acids: CASSSPEREPYEQYF. The CDR3 DNA reads as TGTGCCAGCAGCTCACCGGAGCGGGAGCCCTACGAGCAGTACTTC.

The chain is built from TRBV20-1 and TRBJ2-7; 10 bases agree with TRBD1. Germline values: CDR1 DFQATT, CDR2 SNEGSKA (reference sequence). The CDR3 has 14 residues. V lost 5 bases, J lost 7 bases, and 11 bases stayed unmatched. The CDR3 nucleotides read TGCAGTGCTTCCCCGGGACAGGGGCGAGGGGAGCAGTACTTC. It specifies CSASPGQGRGEQYF.

This sequence joins TRBV12-3 or TRBV12-4 and TRBJ2-7, with TRBD2 matching over 10 bases. J gave up 3 bases and V 7 bases, and 6 bases lay outside the gene matches. The CDR3 loop spans 14 amino acids. CDR3: CASTIPSGSYEQYF. CDR3 nucleotides: TGTGCCAGCACTATACCTAGCGGGAGCTACGAGCAGTACTTC.

This clonotype was seen only a few times. The chain carries TRBV6-5 and TRBJ1-2; TRBD1 aligns across 10 bases. CDR3 length: 16 residues. J lost 1 base, V lost 6 bases, and 8 bases had no gene match. CDR1 is MNHEY, CDR2 SVGAGI, per germline. This CDR3 reads CASRFRGQGDNYGYTF. In nucleotides, the CDR3 is TGTGCCAGCAGATTCAGAGGACAGGGGGATAACTATGGCTACACCTTC.

This chain uses TRBV7-6 with TRBJ2-7, with D possibly called TRBD1 or TRBD2 (7 bases each). Germline V gene lookup returns CDR1 SGHVS and CDR2 FNYEAQ. Trimming stripped 5 bases from V and 5 bases from J, with 22 bases between. The CDR3 length is 16 residues. In DNA, the CDR3 is TGTGCCAGCAGCCCAGGGGGAGGGGGAGGTCTCCACGAGCAGTACTTC. Protein sequence: CASSPGGGGGLHEQYF.

This clonotype was seen a few times. This sequence joins TRBV7-8 and TRBJ1-1; D remains ambiguous. Germline CDR1 is SGHVS and CDR2 is FQNEAQ. The CDR3 runs 14 residues. V shed 2 bases and J shed 1 base, with 8 bases lying between them. In DNA form, the CDR3 reads TGTGCCAGCAGCTTAAGGGCCCCGAACACTGAAGCTTTCTTT. Translated: CASSLRAPNTEAFF.

This clonotype was seen only a few times. The genes are TRBV20-1 and TRBJ2-5; TRBD2 aligns across 9 bases. Germline values: CDR1 DFQATT, CDR2 SNEGSKA (reference sequence). V gave up 0 bases and J gave up 4 bases; unmatched junction bases: 12. This CDR3 has 17 residues. CDR3 residues: CSARDGGAGGPGETQYF. The CDR3 DNA follows: TGCAGTGCTAGAGATGGGGGCGCGGGAGGGCCGGGAGAGACCCAGTACTTC.

The table lists this clonotype with a few counts. The V call is TRBV6-5, the J call TRBJ2-7, with D hard to call. CDR1 is MNHEY and CDR2 is SVGAGI in the germline V gene. This CDR3 spans 16 amino acids. Trimming cost V 2 bases and J 5 bases, with 19 bases left between them. The CDR3 region is CASSYRVTLPGDEQYF. The CDR3 DNA sequence: TGTGCCAGCAGTTACCGGGTTACTCTACCTGGCGACGAGCAGTACTTC.

The rearrangement uses TRBV20-1 and TRBJ2-3; the match to TRBD2 covers 8 bases. CDR1 DFQATT and CDR2 SNEGSKA come from the germline V gene (reference sequence). Losses at the gene ends were 6 bases for V and 2 bases for J; bases not matched to a gene: 10. The CDR3 is 15 amino acids. As DNA, the CDR3 is TGCAGTGCCTGGACTAGCCAAACCACCACAGATACGCAGTATTTT. Protein: CSAWTSQTTTDTQYF.

The chain carries TRBV3-1 and TRBJ2-3, with no clear D. The germline V and J ends were trimmed by 3 bases and 9 bases, with 13 bases remaining between them. The CDR3 has 13 amino acids. CDR1 and CDR2 (germline): LGHDT, YNNKEL (reference sequence). Here the CDR3 reads CASSQGNRRTQYF. CDR3 in DNA: TGTGCCAGCAGCCAGGGAAATCGAAGGACGCAGTATTTT.

This clonotype was counted a few times. The chain recombines TRBV12-3 or TRBV12-4 with TRBJ1-5, with D possibly TRBD1 on 6 matching bases. This CDR3 region has 15 residues. V dropped 1 base and J dropped 9 bases, with 16 bases sitting between them. In nucleotides, the CDR3 is TGTGCCAGCAGTTTAGTTAAGAGGGGAGGGGGGCCCCAGCATTTT. It specifies CASSLVKRGGGPQHF.

This chain joins TRBV12-5 and TRBJ2-5; a possible D gene is TRBD2 (6 bases). The CDR3 length is 16 residues. CDR1 is LGHNT and CDR2 is FRNRAP in the germline V gene. V was pared by 6 bases and J by 0 bases, with 17 bases between. The CDR3 is CASGPKLAWYQETQYF. CDR3 in DNA: TGTGCTAGTGGACCCAAACTAGCCTGGTACCAAGAGACCCAGTACTTC.

This clonotype was detected only a few times. The J gene is TRBJ1-1, the V gene TRBV27, with unresolved D. CDR1 is MNHEY, CDR2 SMNVEV, per germline (reference sequence). Trimming took 2 bases from V and 0 from J, leaving 10 bases between them. This CDR3 has 15 residues. CDR3 protein: CASSLTGVMNTEAFF. DNA for the CDR3: TGTGCCAGCAGTTTAACGGGAGTCATGAACACTGAAGCTTTCTTT.

Points on this clonotype: Relative to the germline gene, one junction end is altered; a read error may explain this. The rearrangement uses TRBV28 and TRBJ2-5; D is possibly TRBD1 or TRBD2 (5 bases each). CDR3 length: 17 amino acids. Germline values: CDR1 MDHEN, CDR2 SYDVKM. Written as DNA, the CDR3 is TGCGCCAGCAGTTGGTTTGGGGGTTCCAATCAGGAGGAGACCCAGTACTTC. Translated: CASSWFGGSNQEETQYF.

The rearrangement joins TRBV7-9 to TRBJ2-7, with D possibly TRBD1 on 5 matching bases. Germline V lookup: CDR1 SEHNR, CDR2 FQNEAQ (reference sequence). Trimming cost V 1 base and J 2 bases, with 21 bases left between them. This CDR3 is 18 amino acids long. The CDR3 region is CASSLGVREIRIPYEQYF. The CDR3 nucleotides read TGTGCCAGCAGCTTAGGGGTCAGGGAAATCCGGATCCCCTACGAGCAGTACTTC.

This clonotype was seen repeatedly, ten times or more. The genes are TRBV7-3 and TRBJ2-3; 9 nucleotides agree with TRBD2. V lost 3 bases to trimming and J lost 0 bases; unmatched junction nucleotides: 1. CDR1 and CDR2 (germline): SGHTA, FQGTGA. This CDR3 is built from 15 residues. CDR3 sequence (DNA): TGTGCCAGCAGCTTGACTAGCGGTAGCACAGATACGCAGTATTTT. It yields the protein CASSLTSGSTDTQYF.

This chain joins TRBV11-2 and TRBJ2-7, with TRBD2 identical over 10 bases. The CDR3 runs to 15 residues. The V segment lost 4 bases and the J segment 7 bases; nucleotides outside the gene matches: 10. CDR1 SGHAT and CDR2 FQNNGV come from the germline V gene. The CDR3 DNA reads TGTGCCAGCAGCTCCTTAGCGGGAGGAACGAAAGAGCAGTACTTC. Its translation is CASSSLAGGTKEQYF.

The rearrangement joins TRBV6-5 to TRBJ2-3, with a possible D match to TRBD1 (6 bases). This CDR3 comprises 18 residues. The V end lost 6 bases, the J end lost 0 bases, and 22 bases lay between the germline ends. Germline values: CDR1 MNHEY, CDR2 SVGAGI. CDR3 protein: CASSQIPPGTYSTDTQYF. The CDR3 region has the DNA TGTGCCAGCAGCCAAATCCCCCCCGGGACATATAGCACAGATACGCAGTATTTT.

This clonotype was picked up a small number of times. This sequence joins TRBV6-4 and TRBJ2-6, with unresolved D. This CDR3 comprises 16 residues. CDR1 is MRHNA, CDR2 SNTAGT, per germline. Trimming removed 0 bases at V and 0 bases at J, with 6 bases between. The CDR3 DNA reads TGTGCCAGCAGTGACTCTACGGGCTCTGGGGCCAACGTCCTGACTTTC. Amino acid sequence: CASSDSTGSGANVLTF.

This clonotype was seen ten or more times. In nucleotides, the CDR3 is TGTGCCAGCAGCCCGACAGGGGGTGAGCAGTTCTTC. This translates into CASSPTGGEQFF. The genes are TRBV9 and TRBJ2-1; 9 nucleotides line up with TRBD1. Per germline, CDR1 SGDLS and CDR2 YYNGEE. The CDR3 consists of 12 residues. After removal of 4 bases from V and 9 bases from J, the junction contained 2 bases not matched to a gene.